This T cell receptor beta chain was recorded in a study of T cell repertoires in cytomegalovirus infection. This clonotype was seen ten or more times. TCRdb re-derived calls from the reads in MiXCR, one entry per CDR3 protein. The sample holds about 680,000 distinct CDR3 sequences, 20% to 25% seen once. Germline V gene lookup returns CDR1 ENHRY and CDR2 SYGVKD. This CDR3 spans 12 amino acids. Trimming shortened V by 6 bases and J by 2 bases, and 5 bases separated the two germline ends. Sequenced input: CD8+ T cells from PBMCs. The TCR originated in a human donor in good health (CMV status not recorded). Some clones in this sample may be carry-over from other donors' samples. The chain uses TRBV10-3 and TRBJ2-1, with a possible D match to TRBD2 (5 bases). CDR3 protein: CAIRGAYNEQFF. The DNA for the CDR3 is TGTGCCATCAGGGGAGCCTACAATGAGCAGTTCTTC.